Following are 27 T cell receptor beta chains from one sample sequenced in a study of T cell changes during pregnancy in multiple sclerosis. The data were produced by immunoSEQ multiplex PCR, yet TCRdb's version contains in-frame clones alone and is incomplete. There are about 52,000 clones in the sample; 80% to 95% occur only once, and 0.25% lies in the top ten. The specimen comprised CD4+ T cells from peripheral blood mononuclear cells, sampled in the third trimester of pregnancy. Every receptor here comes from a female donor with multiple sclerosis, enrolled in a pregnancy study.

The chain carries TRBV18 and TRBJ1-4; TRBD1 agrees at 7 bases. J gave up 5 bases and V 6 bases, and 3 bases lay outside the gene matches. CDR1 KGHSH and CDR2 LQKENI come from the germline V gene. The length of the CDR3 is 13 residues. As DNA, the CDR3 is TGTGCCAGCTCGGGGGGACAGAATGAAAAACTGTTTTTT. It translates to CASSGGQNEKLFF.

This chain connects TRBV10-3 to TRBJ1-2; possibly TRBD1 for D (5 bases). Trimming pared 0 bases from V and 7 bases from J, leaving 15 bases between. Germline V gene data show CDR1 as ENHRY and CDR2 as SYGVKD. The CDR3 contains 15 residues. CDR3 region: CAISESIGGLGGYTF. CDR3 in DNA: TGTGCCATCAGTGAGTCTATCGGGGGATTAGGTGGCTACACCTTC.

The V gene is TRBV29-1, the J gene TRBJ1-1; D possibly corresponds to TRBD1 (6 bases). This CDR3 is built from 14 residues. V lost 6 bases and J lost 3, with 17 bases in between. Germline V lookup: CDR1 SQVTM, CDR2 ANQGSEA. This chain's CDR3 is CSVAPTWGHTEAFF. CDR3 DNA sequence: TGCAGCGTGGCCCCAACGTGGGGGCACACTGAAGCTTTCTTT.

The chain is built from TRBV28 and TRBJ1-1; D is ambiguous. This CDR3 comprises 11 residues. CDR1 and CDR2 from the germline V gene are MDHEN and SYDVKM. V dropped 2 bases and J dropped 9 bases, with 7 bases sitting between them. This chain's CDR3 is CASSLTDKAFF. CDR3 in DNA: TGTGCCAGCAGTTTAACAGATAAAGCTTTCTTT.

This chain connects TRBV11-3 to TRBJ1-1; 7 bases fit TRBD1. This CDR3 contains 13 residues. Germline CDR1 is SGHNT and CDR2 is YENEEA. The V segment lost 5 bases and the J segment 2 bases; nucleotides outside the gene matches: 2. The CDR3 DNA follows: TGTGCCAGCAGCCGGGACAGTAACACTGAAGCTTTCTTT. As protein: CASSRDSNTEAFF.

This chain joins TRBV9 and TRBJ1-2; TRBD1 is a possible D gene (5 bases). V gave up 0 bases and J gave up 0 bases, with 9 bases separating them. The germline V gene has CDR1 SGDLS and CDR2 YYNGEE. CDR3 length: 15 residues. CDR3 nucleotide sequence: TGTGCCAGCAGCGTAGAATCGACAGCTAACTATGGCTACACCTTC. Its translation is CASSVESTANYGYTF.

This clone was observed a single time. J is TRBJ2-2 and V is TRBV15; TRBD1 matches at 7 bases. CDR1 and CDR2 (germline): LNHNV, YYDKDF (reference sequence). This CDR3 has 17 residues. Germline trimming cut 2 bases from V and 6 bases from J; bases unmatched to any gene: 12. CDR3 in amino acids: CATSRKTGVRVAGELFF. CDR3 DNA sequence: TGTGCCACCAGCAGAAAAACAGGGGTTAGGGTGGCCGGGGAGCTGTTTTTT. Variable domain in full (rest from reference TRBV15 and TRBJ2-2): DAMVIQNPRYQVTQFGKPVTLSCSQTLNHNVMYWYQQKSSQAPKLLFHYYDKDFNNEADTPDNFQSRRPNTSFCFLDIRSPGLGDTAMYLCATSRKTGVRVAGELFFGEGSRLTVL.

This chain links TRBV19 with TRBJ1-6, with 9 bases fitting TRBD1. V gave up 7 bases and J gave up 7 bases; unmatched junction bases: 2. Germline CDR1 is LNHDA and CDR2 is SQIVND (reference sequence). The CDR3 extends over 13 amino acids. The CDR3 loop is CASKGQGNSPLHF. CDR3 DNA: TGTGCCAGTAAAGGACAGGGGAATTCACCCCTCCACTTT.

The chain has TRBV4-1 and TRBJ2-2; 7 nucleotides line up with TRBD2. The germline V gene encodes CDR1 MGHRA and CDR2 YSYEKL. The CDR3 length is 16 residues. With V trimmed by 3 bases and J by 0 bases, 4 bases remained unmatched. CDR3 sequence (DNA): TGCGCCAGCAGCCAGGCAAGCGGGGCGAACACCGGGGAGCTGTTTTTT. It yields the protein CASSQASGANTGELFF.

The rearrangement links TRBV5-1 to TRBJ2-1; 10 bases align to TRBD2. From germline, CDR1 is SGHRS and CDR2 YFSETQ. V lost 0 bases and J lost 5; bases outside the gene matches: 5. The CDR3 totals 16 residues. The DNA for the CDR3 is TGCGCCAGCAGCTTGGCCCAACTAGCGGGACACAATGAGCAGTTCTTC. This sequence encodes CASSLAQLAGHNEQFF. Together with reference TRBV5-1 and TRBJ2-1, the CDR3 gives the full variable domain: KAGVTQTPRYLIKTRGQQVTLSCSPISGHRSVSWYQQTPGQGLQFLFEYFSETQRNKGNFPGRFSGRQFSNSRSEMNVSTLELGDSALYLCASSLAQLAGHNEQFFGPGTRLTVL.

The gene calls are TRBV5-1 and TRBJ2-7, with 9 bases identical to TRBD2. The CDR3 totals 15 residues. The V segment lost 4 bases and the J segment 1 base; nucleotides outside the gene matches: 6. CDR1 is SGHRS and CDR2 is YFSETQ in the germline V gene. The CDR3 nucleotides read TGCGCCAGCAGCCCAGGCCTAGCGGGATCCTACGAGCAGTACTTC. This gives the protein CASSPGLAGSYEQYF.

The rearrangement joins TRBV6-5 to TRBJ2-5; D may be TRBD2 (5 bases). The CDR3 contains 13 residues. Germline lookup yields CDR1 MNHEY and CDR2 SVGAGI. The V end lost 8 bases, the J end lost 4 bases, and 14 bases lay between the germline ends. For the CDR3, the DNA is TGTGCCAGCTCCCCCCCCGGAGGAGAGACCCAGTACTTC. Protein product: CASSPPGGETQYF.

This clone has a single count. V usage is TRBV5-1 and J usage is TRBJ2-5; 8 positions agree with TRBD2. The CDR3 length is 14 residues. Germline V CDR1 and CDR2: SGHRS, YFSETQ. The V gene end was trimmed by 2 bases and the J gene end by 1 base; junction bases not matched to a gene: 1. The CDR3 DNA sequence: TGCGCCAGCAGCTTCGGGGGGGCCCAAGAGACCCAGTACTTC. Translating it yields CASSFGGAQETQYF.

This clone was seen once. The rearrangement joins TRBV7-8 to TRBJ1-5; no clear D. V was clipped by 1 base and J by 1 base, with 8 bases between them. Looked up from germline, CDR1 is SGHVS and CDR2 is FQNEAQ. CDR3 length: 15 residues. DNA for the CDR3: TGTGCCAGCAGCTTAGGTAGAGGGAGCAATCAGCCCCAGCATTTT. This translates into CASSLGRGSNQPQHF.

This chain connects TRBV5-1 to TRBJ1-2; 8 positions agree with TRBD1. V lost 4 bases and J lost 3; bases outside the gene matches: 2. Germline CDR1 is SGHRS and CDR2 is YFSETQ. There are 13 residues in the CDR3. The CDR3 sequence is CASSTDRDYGYTF. The CDR3 DNA sequence: TGCGCCAGCAGCACGGACAGGGACTATGGCTACACCTTC.

The V gene is TRBV5-1, the J gene TRBJ1-2; a possible D gene is TRBD1 (5 bases). V shed 2 bases and J shed 8 bases, with 10 bases lying between them. CDR1 and CDR2 (germline): SGHRS, YFSETQ. This CDR3 is built from 12 residues. The CDR3 DNA follows: TGCGCCAGCAGCTTTGGCAGGGCAGGCTACACCTTC. Translated: CASSFGRAGYTF.

The V gene is TRBV5-4, the J gene TRBJ1-2; 7 positions agree with TRBD1. This CDR3 spans 15 amino acids. Germline CDR1 SGHNT, CDR2 YYREEE (reference sequence). Losses at the gene ends were 1 base for V and 6 bases for J; bases not matched to a gene: 9. The CDR3 spells CASSLPRGRQNGYTF. The CDR3 nucleotides read TGTGCCAGCAGCTTGCCTAGGGGGCGCCAAAATGGCTACACCTTC. The entire variable domain, with the rest obtained from reference TRBV5-4 and TRBJ1-2, is as follows: ETGVTQSPTHLIKTRGQQVTLRCSSQSGHNTVSWYQQALGQGPQFIFQYYREEENGRGNFPPRFSGLQFPNYSSELNVNALELDDSALYLCASSLPRGRQNGYTFGSGTRLTVV.

The chain uses TRBV2 and TRBJ1-4; D is perhaps TRBD1 (6 bases). Trimming removed 7 bases at V and 4 bases at J, with 10 bases between. Germline CDR1 reads SNHLY; CDR2 reads FYNNEI. There are 13 residues in the CDR3. The CDR3 DNA is TGTGCCAGCAAGGGACACAGTAATGAAAAACTGTTTTTT. It codes for CASKGHSNEKLFF.

CDR3 sequence: CASTRLGSTEAFF. The CDR3 bases are TGTGCCAGCACTCGGCTAGGGAGCACTGAAGCTTTCTTT. V is TRBV6-5 and J is TRBJ1-1; no definite D call. CDR1 is MNHEY and CDR2 is SVGAGI in the germline V gene. The CDR3 length is 13 residues. Trimming removed 7 bases at V and 4 bases at J, with 13 bases between.

The CDR3 coding sequence is TGTGCCAGCAGTCGACAGGGAATAAGCACTGAAGCTTTCTTT. It is translated as CASSRQGISTEAFF. This chain links TRBV2 with TRBJ1-1, with 7 bases identical to TRBD1. Trimming took 5 bases from V and 4 from J; bases not matched to a gene: 7. From germline, CDR1 is SNHLY and CDR2 FYNNEI. The CDR3 runs 14 residues.

This chain links TRBV6-5 with TRBJ2-6, with D unclear. Per germline, CDR1 MNHEY and CDR2 SVGAGI. Trimming took 6 bases from V and 0 from J, leaving 9 bases between them. The CDR3 consists of 15 residues. In DNA form, the CDR3 reads TGTGCCAGCAGCAACTCCGGCTCTGGGGCCAACGTCCTGACTTTC. Translated: CASSNSGSGANVLTF.

This clone came up once. The gene calls are TRBV19 and TRBJ2-2; 10 bases agree with TRBD1. V lost 6 bases, J lost 5 bases, and 6 bases stayed unmatched. The CDR3 runs 15 residues. Germline loops: CDR1 LNHDA, CDR2 SQIVND (reference sequence). CDR3 DNA: TGTGCCAGTAGGAAGGGACAGGGGAGGACCGGGGAGCTGTTTTTT. Translating gives CASRKGQGRTGELFF.

V and J are TRBV7-6 and TRBJ1-1; 8 bases map to TRBD1. This CDR3 contains 17 residues. Trimming took 6 bases from V and 4 from J; bases not matched to a gene: 16. CDR1 is SGHVS, CDR2 FNYEAQ, per germline. The DNA for the CDR3 is TGTGCCAGCAGTTCCATCAGGACAGGGTTGGTTTTCACTGAAGCTTTCTTT. Translating gives CASSSIRTGLVFTEAFF.

The chain is built from TRBV5-1 and TRBJ2-2; D is possibly TRBD2 (6 bases). CDR1 SGHRS and CDR2 YFSETQ come from the germline V gene. The CDR3 is 16 amino acids. Trimming took off 3 bases at V and 2 bases at J, with 14 bases between the two ends. CDR3 sequence: CASSSTGTLNTGELFF. The CDR3 nucleotides read TGCGCCAGCAGCTCCACCGGGACTTTAAACACCGGGGAGCTGTTTTTT.

The V call is TRBV10-2, the J call TRBJ2-2; D unclear. This CDR3 has 12 residues. Germline V gene data show CDR1 as WSHSY and CDR2 as SAAADI. V lost 7 bases to trimming and J lost 1 base, with 4 bases between them. The CDR3 region is CASILNTGELFF. CDR3 coding DNA: TGCGCCAGCATCTTGAACACCGGGGAGCTGTTTTTT.

The chain links TRBV5-8 to TRBJ1-1, with 7 bases matching TRBD1. The CDR3 loop spans 15 amino acids. Losses at the gene ends were 5 bases for V and 1 base for J; bases not matched to a gene: 8. Germline V lookup: CDR1 SGHTS, CDR2 YDEGEE. DNA of the CDR3: TGTGCCAGCAGGCTCCAGGGGGACCCGAACACTGAAGCTTTCTTT. Translation gives CASRLQGDPNTEAFF.

The sample holds one count of this clone. The V and J genes are TRBV28 and TRBJ2-7; 8 bases match TRBD2. CDR3 size: 17 residues. CDR1 and CDR2 from the germline V gene are MDHEN and SYDVKM. The J segment lost 4 bases and the V segment lost 2 bases, leaving 13 bases of the junction unmatched. The CDR3 sequence: CASSLTGGPLFDYEQYF. Written as DNA, the CDR3 is TGTGCCAGCAGTTTAACGGGAGGGCCTTTATTTGATTACGAGCAGTACTTC.